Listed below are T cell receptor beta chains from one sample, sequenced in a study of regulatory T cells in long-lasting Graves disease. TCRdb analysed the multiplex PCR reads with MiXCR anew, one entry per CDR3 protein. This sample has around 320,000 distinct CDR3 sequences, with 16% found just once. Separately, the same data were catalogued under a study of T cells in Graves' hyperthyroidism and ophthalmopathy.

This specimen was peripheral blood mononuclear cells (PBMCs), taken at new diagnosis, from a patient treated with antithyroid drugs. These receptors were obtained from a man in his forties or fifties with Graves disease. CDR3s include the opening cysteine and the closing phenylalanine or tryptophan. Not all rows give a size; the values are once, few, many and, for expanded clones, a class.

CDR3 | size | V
CASSQGRASGNTIYF | few | TRBV4-2
CASSLGAMGHEQYF | many | TRBV5-6
CASSQPKERAKNIQYF | few | TRBV4-1
CASSLRGGGYGYTF | many | TRBV28
CASIPGGRKDTQYF | - | TRBV28
CSARGQGGNEKLSF | - | TRBV20-1
CASSPPLENTEAFF | - | TRBV18
CASSLAAGANQPQHF | many | TRBV12-3/TRBV12-4
CSANPGTNAKNIQYF | many | TRBV20-1
CSAPDRGSGNTIYF | many | TRBV20-1
CASSRTGVGSPLHF | many | TRBV10-2
CASSNRDRGQFF | many | TRBV6-1
CASTFIREQPQHF | few | TRBV6-1
CASSDAGGFSGNTIYF | many | TRBV7-2
CASRSDRAPRWGNTIYF | - | TRBV7-2
CASSPPRLAKDEQFF | many | TRBV28
CASKFGMENTIYF | - | TRBV4-3
CSARMSGGSETQYF | - | TRBV20-1
CASSVESGYTGELFF | few | TRBV9
CASSQVVLAGGTDTQYF | few | TRBV4-3
CASRPTGNSNQPQHF | many | TRBV6-2/TRBV6-3
CASFQWRAGYGYTF | few | TRBV28
CASSPPGGRGNEQFF | - | TRBV18
CASSQVSVVNQPQHF | - | TRBV4-2
CASSLKGQITDTQYF | many | TRBV7-3
CASSRDRGYSNQPQHF | few | TRBV19
CASSLSRQGVREYF | - | TRBV27
CASTPPGRRETQYF | many | TRBV28
CSAPQGPETQYF | many | TRBV20-1
CATSVGNSNQPQHF | many | TRBV24-1
CSAVLAGGLRETQYF | - | TRBV29-1
CASSQGGGAYNEQFF | many | TRBV3-1
CASSVGGAYNEQFF | - | TRBV10-2
CASSYLGGEWSPLHF | - | TRBV6-2/TRBV6-3
CASSLHTETEAFF | - | TRBV7-3
CASTGRVHNSPLHF | - | TRBV2
CASSHRGSGGQETQYF | few | TRBV4-3
CASSYSQGQQETQYF | many | TRBV6-2/TRBV6-3
CASSESFYNEQFF | - | TRBV6-2/TRBV6-3